This T cell receptor beta chain is from a study of cytomegalovirus exposure and HLA in healthy donors. General study results and limits: A later analysis showed HLA-associated TCR beta chains outstripping equally common others in clonal expansion. A later analysis revealed that TCR association rates differed between HLA loci, peaking at DRB1 and bottoming out at HLA-C. HLA restriction was apparent for most CMV-associated TCR beta chains in a later analysis.

Germline CDR1 reads ENHRY; CDR2 reads SYGVKD. Trimming stripped 3 bases from V and 4 bases from J, with 10 bases between. This CDR3 comprises 15 residues. With respect to this clone: What it binds is unknown.

The primer mix had 60 Vbeta and 13 Jbeta primers. Profiled with immunoSEQ multiplex PCR; TCRdb holds only in-frame clones, not every one. The sample records roughly 150,000 clones, over 60% being singletons. The clonotype originates from a male donor in good health and CMV-seronegative. This rearrangement joins TRBV10-3 to TRBJ1-6; no firm D call. The sequencing sample was made of PBMCs. In DNA form, the CDR3 reads TGTGCCATCAGTGACGACCGCGGTTATAATTCACCCCTCCACTTT. Amino acid sequence: CAISDDRGYNSPLHF.